The 10 T cell receptor beta chains given below trace back to one sample, sequenced in a study of blood T cell repertoires in COVID-19. Assay: immunoSEQ multiplex PCR; the TCRdb copy retains only in-frame clones and omits some. Of roughly 250,000 clones in the sample, more than 65% are singletons; the top ten hold 3% to 4%. The sequenced sample consisted of peripheral blood. The receptor set was obtained from a woman in her thirties or forties with active or convalescent COVID-19.

V usage is TRBV29-1 and J usage is TRBJ1-2; TRBD1 agrees at 7 bases. CDR1 is SQVTM, CDR2 ANQGSEA, per germline. V shed 3 bases and J 8 bases; nucleotides not matched to a gene: 3. The length of the CDR3 is 11 residues. The CDR3 sequence: CSVERGLGYTF. In DNA form, the CDR3 reads TGCAGCGTTGAGAGGGGGCTAGGCTACACCTTC.

This clone was counted a few times. The chain combines TRBV5-1 with TRBJ1-2; 8 nucleotides align to TRBD1. Unmatched junction bases numbered 8, after V lost 2 bases and J lost 5 bases. Germline V lookup: CDR1 SGHRS, CDR2 YFSETQ. There are 15 residues in the CDR3. CDR3: CASSFGPGGEYGYTF. In DNA, the CDR3 is TGCGCCAGCAGCTTCGGCCCAGGGGGCGAATATGGCTACACCTTC.

This clone was seen a handful of times. J is TRBJ2-1 and V is TRBV4-1; D may be TRBD1 (6 bases). The CDR3 has 15 residues. V shed 0 bases and J shed 7 bases, with 13 bases lying between them. Per the germline V gene, CDR1 is MGHRA and CDR2 is YSYEKL. CDR3 bases: TGCGCCAGCAGCCAAGAGGGGGCAGGTACGAATGAGCAGTTCTTC. Translation gives CASSQEGAGTNEQFF.

This clone showed up just once. This rearrangement joins TRBV6-5 to TRBJ2-7; TRBD1 agrees at 7 bases. This CDR3 has 14 amino acids. Unmatched junction bases numbered 4, after V lost 2 bases and J lost 3 bases. Per the germline V gene, CDR1 is MNHEY and CDR2 is SVGAGI. CDR3 nucleotides: TGTGCCAGCAGTTACGGCGCAGGGGGCTACGAGCAGTACGTC. Amino acids: CASSYGAGGYEQYV.

The CDR3 region is CASSITGQELTGELFF. CDR3 DNA sequence: TGTGCCAGCAGCATAACCGGACAGGAACTCACCGGGGAGCTGTTTTTT. This chain connects TRBV5-6 to TRBJ2-2; 7 positions agree with TRBD1. Germline-derived CDR1 and CDR2 are SGHDT and YYEEEE. The CDR3 consists of 16 residues. V trimming: 4 bases; J trimming: 4 bases; junction bases outside the gene matches: 10.

This CDR3 is CASGTGTGFKQFF. The CDR3 coding sequence is TGTGCCAGCGGAACCGGGACAGGGTTTAAGCAGTTCTTC. V usage is TRBV28 and J usage is TRBJ2-1; 9 bases fit TRBD1. Looked up from germline, CDR1 is MDHEN and CDR2 is SYDVKM. V lost 8 bases to trimming and J lost 11 bases; unmatched junction nucleotides: 10. This CDR3 is 13 amino acids long.

The V and J genes are TRBV6-4 and TRBJ1-1, with no clear D. The CDR3 is made up of 13 amino acids. Germline loops: CDR1 MRHNA, CDR2 SNTAGT. V was pared by 3 bases and J by 1 base, with 6 bases between. The CDR3 loop is CASSENRNTEAFF. DNA of the CDR3: TGTGCCAGCAGTGAAAATCGGAACACTGAAGCTTTCTTT.

This chain links TRBV3-1 (or the pseudogene TRBV3-2) with TRBJ1-2; tentative D call: TRBD1 (6 bases). This CDR3 has 15 amino acids. Germline V lookup: CDR1 LGHDT, CDR2 YNNKEL (reference sequence). V was cut by 1 base and J by 2 bases, with 11 bases left in between. The CDR3 bases are TGTGCCAGCAGCCAAGCAGGGGCGCGCAACTATGGCTACACCTTC. It encodes CASSQAGARNYGYTF.

V is TRBV5-1 and J is TRBJ2-2, with D possibly being TRBD2 (5 bases). This CDR3 is 14 amino acids long. Germline loops: CDR1 SGHRS, CDR2 YFSETQ. The ends were cut back, 4 bases at V and 4 bases at J, with 11 bases in the middle. CDR3 protein: CASSGWAGTGELFF. The CDR3 region has the DNA TGCGCCAGCAGCGGTTGGGCGGGCACCGGGGAGCTGTTTTTT. Full variable domain (missing parts from reference TRBV5-1 and TRBJ2-2): KAGVTQTPRYLIKTRGQQVTLSCSPISGHRSVSWYQQTPGQGLQFLFEYFSETQRNKGNFPGRFSGRQFSNSRSEMNVSTLELGDSALYLCASSGWAGTGELFFGEGSRLTVL.

The chain uses TRBV6-1 and TRBJ1-2; D not certain. CDR1 and CDR2 from the germline V gene are MNHNS and SASEGT. Between the trimmed V and J ends, which lost 3 bases and 6 bases, there was a span of 11 bases. This CDR3 region has 13 residues. In nucleotides, the CDR3 is TGTGCCAGCAGTGAGAGACCGAGGGATGGCTACACCTTC. This gives the protein CASSERPRDGYTF.